The 22 T cell receptor beta chains below come from one sample, sequenced in a study of cytomegalovirus exposure and HLA in healthy donors. TCRdb's table, derived via immunoSEQ multiplex PCR, lists solely in-frame clones and lacks some. Of over 150,000 clones listed, 91% were seen once; the top ten hold about 3%. Sequenced material: PBMCs. Receptors originate from a woman younger than 30 in good health and CMV-seropositive.

The chain is built from TRBV6-5 and TRBJ2-3; TRBD1 matches 9 bases. This CDR3 contains 13 residues. V was clipped by 10 bases and J by 4 bases; unmatched bases: 6. Germline values: CDR1 MNHEY, CDR2 SVGAGI. CDR3: CATQTGGPDTQYF. The CDR3 DNA sequence: TGTGCCACCCAAACAGGGGGCCCAGATACGCAGTATTTT.

The rearrangement links TRBV6-5 to TRBJ2-1, with TRBD2 matching over 10 bases. Germline loops: CDR1 MNHEY, CDR2 SVGAGI. The J segment lost 7 bases and the V segment lost 7 bases, leaving 7 bases of the junction unmatched. The CDR3 extends over 14 amino acids. The DNA for the CDR3 is TGTGCCAGCAATCTAGCGGGAGCCTGGAATGAGCAGTTCTTC. It yields the protein CASNLAGAWNEQFF.

The chain is built from TRBV7-9 and TRBJ1-1; 8 nucleotides agree with TRBD1. Germline V gives CDR1 SEHNR, CDR2 FQNEAQ (reference sequence). The length of the CDR3 is 14 residues. V trimming: 5 bases; J trimming: 7 bases; junction bases outside the gene matches: 9. The CDR3 reads CASSQLQGASEAFF. CDR3 nucleotide sequence: TGTGCCAGCAGCCAACTTCAGGGGGCCAGTGAAGCTTTCTTT.

This clone was observed a single time. This chain links TRBV30 with TRBJ2-1; D perhaps matches TRBD2 (6 bases). This CDR3 is built from 18 residues. Germline assignment: CDR1 GTSNPN and CDR2 SVGIG (reference sequence). The V gene lost 0 bases and the J gene lost 4 bases, with 22 bases spanning the gap. CDR3 coding DNA: TGTGCCTGGAGTGTTTACCGGACTACCCCAACGGCGTACAATGAGCAGTTCTTC. This gives the protein CAWSVYRTTPTAYNEQFF.

The J gene is TRBJ2-2, the V gene TRBV4-1; D possibly corresponds to TRBD1 (6 bases). The CDR3 extends over 13 amino acids. Per the germline V gene, CDR1 is MGHRA and CDR2 is YSYEKL. The V gene lost 6 bases and the J gene lost 6 bases, with 11 bases spanning the gap. The CDR3 sequence: CASSPYRAGELFF. The CDR3 DNA reads as TGCGCCAGCAGTCCTTACAGGGCCGGGGAGCTGTTTTTT.

J is TRBJ1-1 and V is TRBV11-1; TRBD1 agrees at 8 bases. In germline, CDR1 is SGHAT, CDR2 FQDESV (reference sequence). V dropped 5 bases and J dropped 4; count of bases not matched to a gene: 6. CDR3 length: 14 amino acids. The CDR3 is CASSRDRLGTEAFF. For the CDR3, the DNA is TGTGCCAGCAGCCGGGACAGGCTGGGCACTGAAGCTTTCTTT.

The chain carries TRBV7-9 and TRBJ1-4; TRBD1 matches 9 bases. This CDR3 has 15 residues. Trimming took 5 bases from V and 2 from J; bases not matched to a gene: 3. Germline CDR1 SEHNR, CDR2 FQNEAQ (reference sequence). CDR3 bases: TGTGCCAGCAGCGGGACAGGGAGGACTAATGAAAAACTGTTTTTT. It is translated as CASSGTGRTNEKLFF. Full variable domain (remainder filled in from reference TRBV7-9 and TRBJ1-4): DTGVSQNPRHKITKRGQNVTFRCDPISEHNRLYWYRQTLGQGPEFLTYFQNEAQLEKSRLLSDRFSAERPKGSFSTLEIQRTEQGDSAMYLCASSGTGRTNEKLFFGSGTQLSVL.

The chain recombines TRBV6-1 with TRBJ1-2; no clear D. V was cut by 6 bases and J by 4 bases, with 9 bases left in between. The germline V gene has CDR1 MNHNS and CDR2 SASEGT. The length of the CDR3 is 12 residues. The CDR3 sequence is CASRELAYGYTF. In DNA form, the CDR3 reads TGTGCCAGCAGGGAACTGGCCTATGGCTACACCTTC.

The DNA for the CDR3 is TGTGCCAGTAGTAGGACTAGCGGACTCTACGAGCAGTACTTC. It codes for CASSRTSGLYEQYF. V and J are TRBV19 and TRBJ2-7; 10 nucleotides line up with TRBD2. Losses at the gene ends were 4 bases for V and 3 bases for J; bases not matched to a gene: 3. The CDR3 covers 14 residues. Germline loops: CDR1 LNHDA, CDR2 SQIVND (reference sequence).

The gene calls are TRBV28 and TRBJ2-7, with 10 nucleotides matching TRBD2. The germline V gene encodes CDR1 MDHEN and CDR2 SYDVKM. CDR3 length: 16 amino acids. V lost 6 bases to trimming and J lost 3 bases; unmatched junction nucleotides: 11. The DNA of the CDR3 is TGTGCCAGCAGCCCACCAGGACTAGCGGCGGACTACGAGCAGTACTTC. It yields the protein CASSPPGLAADYEQYF. Full variable domain (remainder filled in from reference TRBV28 and TRBJ2-7): DVKVTQSSRYLVKRTGEKVFLECVQDMDHENMFWYRQDPGLGLRLIYFSYDVKMKEKGDIPEGYSVSREKKERFSLILESASTNQTSMYLCASSPPGLAADYEQYFGPGTRLTVT.

The chain recombines TRBV4-1 with TRBJ2-1, with D maybe TRBD2 (6 bases). The CDR3 runs to 19 residues. Deletions cut 0 bases from V and 2 bases from J, with 20 bases between. CDR1 and CDR2 (germline): MGHRA, YSYEKL. CDR3 sequence (DNA): TGCGCCAGCAGCCAAGATACCCCCCGGTTGCGCGGGGCCTACAATGAGCAGTTCTTC. This translates into CASSQDTPRLRGAYNEQFF.

J is TRBJ2-7 and V is TRBV18; 8 bases match TRBD1. The germline gives CDR1 KGHSH, CDR2 LQKENI. CDR3 length equals 15 residues. Trimming took 0 bases from V and 1 from J; bases not matched to a gene: 2. The CDR3 loop reads CASSPPTGGSYEQYF. DNA for the CDR3: TGTGCCAGCTCACCACCAACAGGGGGATCCTACGAGCAGTACTTC.

V is TRBV4-1 and J is TRBJ2-3, with 10 bases identical to TRBD2. The CDR3 is 17 amino acids. Germline loops: CDR1 MGHRA, CDR2 YSYEKL. V gave up 1 base and J gave up 2 bases; unmatched junction bases: 6. The CDR3 DNA reads TGCGCCAGCAGCCAAGCCCCCCTAGCGGGGGCCACAGATACGCAGTATTTT. This translates into CASSQAPLAGATDTQYF.

In nucleotides, the CDR3 is TGCGCCAGCAGTGGCGCGGGAACCGGGGAGCTGTTTTTT. Translation: CASSGAGTGELFF. J is TRBJ2-2 and V is TRBV10-1, with D possibly TRBD2 on 6 matching bases. Per germline, CDR1 WNHNN and CDR2 SYGVQD (reference sequence). The V and J ends lost 4 bases and 5 bases respectively, with 8 bases between them. The CDR3 contains 13 residues.

V and J are TRBV11-1 and TRBJ2-7, with TRBD2 identical over 7 bases. V lost 4 bases and J lost 2; bases outside the gene matches: 5. Per the germline V gene, CDR1 is SGHAT and CDR2 is FQDESV (reference sequence). This CDR3 is built from 14 residues. CDR3 residues: CASSSERDPYEQYF. Here the CDR3 DNA reads TGTGCCAGCAGCTCAGAGCGGGATCCCTACGAGCAGTACTTC. The whole variable domain, filled in from reference TRBV11-1 and TRBJ2-7, reads EAEVAQSPRYKITEKSQAVAFWCDPISGHATLYWYRQILGQGPELLVQFQDESVVDDSQLPKDRFSAERLKGVDSTLKIQPAELGDSAMYLCASSSERDPYEQYFGPGTRLTVT.

V and J are TRBV28 and TRBJ2-7; tentatively, D is TRBD1 (6 bases). The CDR3 covers 14 residues. CDR1 and CDR2 from the germline V gene are MDHEN and SYDVKM. The V end was cut by 5 bases, the J end by 2 bases, with 13 bases between. The CDR3 DNA is TGTGCCAGCAGTCCAGGGGCTCACACCTACGAGCAGTACTTC. Its protein product is CASSPGAHTYEQYF.

The rearrangement links TRBV5-1 to TRBJ1-2; 9 bases match TRBD1. V gave up 0 bases and J gave up 7 bases; unmatched junction bases: 7. The CDR3 has 15 amino acids. CDR1 is SGHRS, CDR2 YFSETQ, per germline. The CDR3, as DNA: TGCGCCAGCAGCTTGGCCTCTACAGGGGGCTCTGGCTACACCTTC. It is translated as CASSLASTGGSGYTF.

The chain joins TRBV7-8 to TRBJ1-1; D not resolved. The germline gives CDR1 SGHVS, CDR2 FQNEAQ. This CDR3 comprises 15 residues. Trimming removed 5 bases from V and 4 bases from J, with 17 bases in between. The CDR3 DNA reads as TGTGCCAGCAGCCCTGGGTTTGGAGATGGCACTGAAGCTTTCTTT. This translates into CASSPGFGDGTEAFF.

The chain recombines TRBV6-1 with TRBJ1-4; 7 bases are shared with TRBD1. From germline, CDR1 is MNHNS and CDR2 SASEGT. With V trimmed by 6 bases and J by 4 bases, 2 bases remained unmatched. CDR3 length: 13 residues. This CDR3 reads CASRRQGNEKLFF. The CDR3 DNA reads TGTGCCAGCAGGAGACAGGGTAATGAAAAACTGTTTTTT.

About this clone itself: Germline and junction disagree at one end, which may indicate a read error. J is TRBJ2-5 and V is TRBV7-6; 12 nucleotides line up with TRBD2. Germline CDR1 and CDR2: SGHVS and FNYEAQ. The CDR3 covers 14 residues. CDR3 coding DNA: TGTGCCAGCAGCTTAGATCCCCTAGCGGGGGGGCGGCACTTC. Protein product: CASSLDPLAGGRHF.

The chain carries TRBV19 and TRBJ1-2; maybe TRBD1 (5 bases). This CDR3 region has 15 residues. V was shortened by 8 bases and J by 5 bases, with 21 bases between the two germline ends. CDR1 and CDR2 (germline): LNHDA, SQIVND (reference sequence). This chain's CDR3 is CASSKSRGIFYGYTF. In DNA, the CDR3 is TGTGCCAGTTCCAAATCCCGGGGGATTTTTTATGGCTACACCTTC.

This clone was found once. The chain carries TRBV4-1 and TRBJ2-5; a possible D gene is TRBD1 (6 bases). This CDR3 contains 14 residues. V lost 4 bases, J lost 0 bases, and 9 bases lay in between. The germline CDR1 and CDR2 sequences are MGHRA and YSYEKL. For the CDR3, the DNA is TGCGCCAGCAGCCCTAGACAGGACCAAGAGACCCAGTACTTC. It yields the protein CASSPRQDQETQYF.